This entry lists 19 T cell receptor beta chains sequenced from one sample in a study of T cell repertoires in cytomegalovirus infection. For these receptors, no antigen is known. TCRdb analysed the reads with MiXCR anew, one entry per CDR3 protein. This sample yields a few hundred thousand distinct CDR3 sequences, of which roughly 42% are seen a single time; 40% to 60% belongs to the top ten. Sequenced here: cultured PBMCs, sampled from culture after CMV antigen stimulation. Receptors were obtained from a human donor in good health (CMV status not recorded). Some clones in this sample may be carry-over from other donors' samples.

The chain uses TRBV29-1 and TRBJ2-1, with 7 nucleotides matching TRBD1. J was trimmed by 0 bases and V by 6 bases; bases with no gene match: 5. This CDR3 is 14 amino acids long. The germline gives CDR1 SQVTM, CDR2 ANQGSEA. CDR3 residues: CSVGGDSSYNEQFF. DNA for the CDR3: TGCAGCGTGGGTGGGGACAGCTCCTACAATGAGCAGTTCTTC.

This clonotype was found a few times. The V call is TRBV6-1, the J call TRBJ1-5, with no clear D. This CDR3 contains 10 residues. Trimming took 7 bases from V and 8 from J, leaving 6 bases between them. Germline V gene data show CDR1 as MNHNS and CDR2 as SASEGT. CDR3 coding DNA: TGTGCCAGCAATACTAAGCCCCAGCATTTT. Amino acid sequence: CASNTKPQHF.

The rearrangement uses TRBV12-3 or TRBV12-4 and TRBJ2-2; 7 nucleotides match TRBD2. Trimming at V came to 7 bases and at J to 0 bases, leaving 5 bases not matched to a gene. The CDR3 has 15 amino acids. The CDR3 protein is CASKTGGTNTGELFF. CDR3 bases: TGTGCCAGCAAAACGGGGGGTACGAACACCGGGGAGCTGTTTTTT.

This clonotype came up a few times. The rearrangement uses TRBV5-4 and TRBJ2-5, with 7 positions matching TRBD2. CDR1 is SGHNT and CDR2 is YYREEE in the germline V gene (reference sequence). V was clipped by 4 bases and J by 1 base; unmatched bases: 13. This CDR3 region has 17 residues. This CDR3 is CASSPRSRGSFQETQYF. CDR3 DNA: TGTGCCAGCAGCCCCCGGTCTCGCGGGAGCTTCCAAGAGACCCAGTACTTC.

V and J are TRBV7-2 and TRBJ2-3; TRBD2 matches at 11 bases. Germline assignment: CDR1 SGHTA and CDR2 FQGNSA. V gave up 3 bases and J gave up 5 bases; unmatched junction bases: 4. This CDR3 is built from 15 residues. The CDR3 loop is CASSFSGGALDTQYF. CDR3 DNA: TGTGCCAGCAGCTTTAGCGGGGGGGCCCTAGATACGCAGTATTTT. Based on the CDR3 plus reference TRBV7-2 and TRBJ2-3, the full variable domain is GAGVSQSPSNKVTEKGKDVELRCDPISGHTALYWYRQSLGQGLEFLIYFQGNSAPDKSGLPSDRFSAERTGGSVSTLTIQRTQQEDSAVYLCASSFSGGALDTQYFGPGTRLTVL.

The rearrangement links TRBV7-2 to TRBJ2-5; no definite D call. The V gene lost 5 bases and the J gene lost 2 bases, with 12 bases spanning the gap. Germline V gene data show CDR1 as SGHTA and CDR2 as FQGNSA. CDR3 size: 14 residues. In DNA form, the CDR3 reads TGTGCCAGCAGCCCCAGGTCCCGACAAGAGACCCAGTACTTC. It is translated as CASSPRSRQETQYF.

This clonotype has at least ten counts. V gene TRBV7-2 combines with J gene TRBJ2-5; 12 nucleotides match TRBD2. With V trimmed by 5 bases and J by 4 bases, 2 bases remained unmatched. Germline V lookup: CDR1 SGHTA, CDR2 FQGNSA. The CDR3 has 14 residues. The CDR3 sequence is CASSPGLAGETQYF. The CDR3 bases are TGTGCCAGCAGCCCGGGACTAGCGGGAGAGACCCAGTACTTC.

The table lists this clonotype with a few counts. J is TRBJ2-1 and V is TRBV10-3; TRBD2 agrees at 12 bases. This CDR3 spans 17 amino acids. Germline lookup yields CDR1 ENHRY and CDR2 SYGVKD. J gave up 7 bases and V 0 bases, and 7 bases lay outside the gene matches. For the CDR3, the DNA is TGTGCCATCAGTGAGTCCCTGACTAGCGGGAGTAGGAATGAGCAGTTCTTC. It codes for CAISESLTSGSRNEQFF.

This rearrangement joins TRBV29-1 to TRBJ1-5; D may be TRBD1 (5 bases). The CDR3 is 14 amino acids. Trimming left V 7 bases short and J 9 bases short, with 22 bases between. Germline lookup yields CDR1 SQVTM and CDR2 ANQGSEA. CDR3 in amino acids: CSALLGTGGGPQHF. The DNA of the CDR3 is TGCAGCGCCCTCCTAGGGACTGGGGGAGGGCCCCAGCATTTT.

This clonotype was detected only a few times. This sequence joins TRBV6-2 or TRBV6-3 and TRBJ1-5; unclear D gene. V shed 2 bases and J shed 2 bases, with 7 bases lying between them. The CDR3 is 14 amino acids. The germline V gene encodes CDR1 MNHEY and CDR2 SVGEGT. CDR3 bases: TGTGCCAGCAGTTACCGGGGAGGCAATCAGCCCCAGCATTTT. This translates into CASSYRGGNQPQHF.

The chain couples TRBV12-3 or TRBV12-4 to TRBJ2-7; tentatively, D is TRBD2 (6 bases). Trimming removed 5 bases at V and 1 base at J, with 18 bases between. This CDR3 spans 16 amino acids. CDR3 nucleotides: TGTGCCAGCAGTCCCCTAACCGGGACTGAATCCTACGAGCAGTACTTC. Its translation: CASSPLTGTESYEQYF.

This chain links TRBV12-3 or TRBV12-4 with TRBJ1-2; a possible D gene is TRBD1 (5 bases). CDR3 length: 11 residues. V was cut by 7 bases and J by 9 bases, with 12 bases left in between. CDR3 loop: CASTFKGSYTF. The CDR3 nucleotides are TGTGCCAGCACTTTCAAGGGGAGCTACACCTTC.

This clonotype came up a few times. This sequence joins TRBV14 and TRBJ1-1, with 9 bases matching TRBD1. The CDR3 has 12 residues. Germline trimming cut 8 bases from V and 11 bases from J; bases unmatched to any gene: 9. Germline CDR1 is SGHDN and CDR2 is FVKESK. CDR3 nucleotide sequence: TGTGCCAGCGGATCACAGGGGGCTCTCGCTTTCTTT. It encodes CASGSQGALAFF.

The chain combines TRBV10-3 with TRBJ2-7; 7 bases agree with TRBD2. This CDR3 region has 16 residues. Germline V lookup: CDR1 ENHRY, CDR2 SYGVKD. Germline trimming cut 0 bases from V and 2 bases from J; bases unmatched to any gene: 7. CDR3 region: CAISESASGLTYEQYF. In DNA, the CDR3 is TGTGCCATCAGTGAGTCAGCATCGGGACTAACCTACGAGCAGTACTTC.

This chain links TRBV19 with TRBJ2-1; weak D call: TRBD1 (5 bases). This CDR3 region has 13 residues. Germline values: CDR1 LNHDA, CDR2 SQIVND (reference sequence). V lost 5 bases, J lost 8 bases, and 13 bases lay in between. The CDR3 loop is CASSPRQSDEQFF. For the CDR3, the DNA is TGTGCCAGTAGTCCCCGACAGTCCGATGAGCAGTTCTTC.

The rearrangement joins TRBV7-2 to TRBJ2-5; D might be TRBD2 (6 bases). From germline, CDR1 is SGHTA and CDR2 FQGNSA. The ends were cut back, 6 bases at V and 0 bases at J, with 14 bases in the middle. This CDR3 region has 15 residues. The CDR3 protein is CASSPTSGYQETQYF. DNA for the CDR3: TGTGCCAGCAGTCCGACTAGTGGCTACCAAGAGACCCAGTACTTC.

The CDR3: CASSPDPSAGNTIYF. Here the CDR3 DNA reads TGTGCCAGCTCCCCTGATCCCTCGGCTGGAAACACCATATATTTT. This chain joins TRBV18 and TRBJ1-3; D not certain. CDR1 is KGHSH, CDR2 LQKENI, per germline. Trimming took off 6 bases at V and 2 bases at J, with 14 bases between the two ends. There are 15 residues in the CDR3.

This clonotype was recorded a few times. The chain uses TRBV12-3 or TRBV12-4 and TRBJ2-5, with 8 bases that match TRBD2. Unmatched junction bases numbered 5, after V lost 3 bases and J lost 2 bases. The CDR3 length is 15 residues. DNA of the CDR3: TGTGCCAGCAGTTTTTTGGCGGGGGGACAAGAGACCCAGTACTTC. It translates to CASSFLAGGQETQYF.

This clonotype was detected only once. The gene calls are TRBV10-3 and TRBJ1-3, with D unresolved. V gave up 0 bases and J gave up 0 bases, with 6 bases separating them. This CDR3 spans 15 amino acids. Germline V gene sequence: CDR1 ENHRY, CDR2 SYGVKD. Here the CDR3 reads CAISESGASGNTIYF. DNA for the CDR3: TGTGCCATCAGTGAGTCGGGAGCCTCTGGAAACACCATATATTTT.